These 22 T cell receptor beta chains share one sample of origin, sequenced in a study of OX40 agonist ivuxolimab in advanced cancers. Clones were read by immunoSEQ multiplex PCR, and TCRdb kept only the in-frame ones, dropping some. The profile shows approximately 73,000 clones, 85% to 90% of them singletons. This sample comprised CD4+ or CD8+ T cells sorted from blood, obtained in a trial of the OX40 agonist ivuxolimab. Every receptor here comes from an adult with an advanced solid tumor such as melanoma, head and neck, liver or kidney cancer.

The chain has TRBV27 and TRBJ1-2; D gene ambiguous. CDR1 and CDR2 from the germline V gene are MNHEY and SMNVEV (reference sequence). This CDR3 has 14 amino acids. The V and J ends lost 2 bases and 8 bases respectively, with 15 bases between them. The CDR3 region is CASSLKALAEGYTF. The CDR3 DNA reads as TGTGCCAGCAGTTTAAAGGCCCTAGCGGAAGGCTACACCTTC.

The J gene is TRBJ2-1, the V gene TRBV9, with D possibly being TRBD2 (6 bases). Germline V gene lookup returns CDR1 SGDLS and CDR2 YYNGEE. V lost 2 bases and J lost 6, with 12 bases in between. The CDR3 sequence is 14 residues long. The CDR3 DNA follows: TGTGCCAGCAGCGTGGAGGGCCGAAGCAATGAGCAGTTCTTC. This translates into CASSVEGRSNEQFF.

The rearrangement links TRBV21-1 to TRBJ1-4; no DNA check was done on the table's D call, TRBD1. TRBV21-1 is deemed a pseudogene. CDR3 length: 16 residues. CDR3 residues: CASSKARTGHNEKLFF. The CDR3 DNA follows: TGTGCCAGCAGCAAAGCGAGGACAGGCCATAATGAAAAACTGTTTTTT.

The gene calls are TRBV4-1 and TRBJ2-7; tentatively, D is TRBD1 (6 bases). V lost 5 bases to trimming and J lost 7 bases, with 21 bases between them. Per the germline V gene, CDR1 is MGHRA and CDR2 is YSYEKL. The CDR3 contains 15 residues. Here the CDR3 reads CASSNPQGGVGEQYF. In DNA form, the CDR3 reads TGCGCCAGCAGCAACCCCCAAGGGGGAGTAGGGGAGCAGTACTTC.

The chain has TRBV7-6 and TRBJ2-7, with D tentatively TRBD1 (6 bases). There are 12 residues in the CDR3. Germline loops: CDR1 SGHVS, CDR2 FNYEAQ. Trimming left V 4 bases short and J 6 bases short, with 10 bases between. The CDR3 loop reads CASSYGQTEQYF. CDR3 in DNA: TGTGCCAGCAGCTATGGACAGACCGAGCAGTACTTC.

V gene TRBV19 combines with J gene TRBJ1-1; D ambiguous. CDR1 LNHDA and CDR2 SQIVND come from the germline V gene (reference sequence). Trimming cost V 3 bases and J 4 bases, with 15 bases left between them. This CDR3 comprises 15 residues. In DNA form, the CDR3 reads TGTGCCAGTAGTATTAGGCCGTACGGGATCACTGAAGCTTTCTTT. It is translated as CASSIRPYGITEAFF.

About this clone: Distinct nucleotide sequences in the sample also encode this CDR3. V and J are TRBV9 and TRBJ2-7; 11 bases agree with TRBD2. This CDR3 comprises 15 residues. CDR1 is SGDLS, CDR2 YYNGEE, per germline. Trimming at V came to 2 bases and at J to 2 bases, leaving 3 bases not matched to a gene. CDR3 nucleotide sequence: TGTGCCAGCAGCGTTGGGACTAGCGGTACCTACGAGCAGTACTTC. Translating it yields CASSVGTSGTYEQYF.

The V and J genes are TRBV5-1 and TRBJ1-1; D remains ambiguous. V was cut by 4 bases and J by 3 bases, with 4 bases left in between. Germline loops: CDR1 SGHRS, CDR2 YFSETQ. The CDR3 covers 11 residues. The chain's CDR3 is CASSRDTEAFF. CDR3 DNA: TGCGCCAGCAGCCGAGACACTGAAGCTTTCTTT.

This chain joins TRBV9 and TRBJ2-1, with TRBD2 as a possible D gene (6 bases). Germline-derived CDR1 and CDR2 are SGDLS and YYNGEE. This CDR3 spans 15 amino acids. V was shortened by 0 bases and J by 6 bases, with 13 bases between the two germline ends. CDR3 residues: CASSVGRGGVNEQFF. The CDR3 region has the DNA TGTGCCAGCAGCGTAGGGAGGGGTGGAGTCAATGAGCAGTTCTTC.

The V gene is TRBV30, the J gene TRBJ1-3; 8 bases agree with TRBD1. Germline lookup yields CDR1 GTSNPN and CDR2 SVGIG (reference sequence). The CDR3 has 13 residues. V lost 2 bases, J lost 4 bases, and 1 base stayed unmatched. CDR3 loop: CAWSTGGGNTIYF. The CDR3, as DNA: TGTGCCTGGAGTACAGGGGGAGGAAACACCATATATTTT.

The CDR3 DNA reads as TGTGCCAGCAGTGAACCGGGACAGGGGACCTACGAGCAGTACTTC. Protein product: CASSEPGQGTYEQYF. The V gene is TRBV6-1, the J gene TRBJ2-7; 10 positions agree with TRBD1. The CDR3 sequence is 15 residues long. CDR1 is MNHNS and CDR2 is SASEGT in the germline V gene. Trimming at V came to 2 bases and at J to 2 bases, leaving 3 bases not matched to a gene.

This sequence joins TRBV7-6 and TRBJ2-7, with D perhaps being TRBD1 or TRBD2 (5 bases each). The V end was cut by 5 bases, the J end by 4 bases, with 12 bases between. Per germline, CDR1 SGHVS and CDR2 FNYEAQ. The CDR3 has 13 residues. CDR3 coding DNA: TGTGCCAGCAGCCCCGGGACGCAATACGAGCAGTACTTC. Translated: CASSPGTQYEQYF.

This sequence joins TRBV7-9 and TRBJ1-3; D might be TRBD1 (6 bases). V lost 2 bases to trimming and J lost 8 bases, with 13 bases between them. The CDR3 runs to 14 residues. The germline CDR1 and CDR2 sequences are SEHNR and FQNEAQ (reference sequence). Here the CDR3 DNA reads TGTGCCAGCAGCTTAATGGACAGTGTCGACACCATATATTTT. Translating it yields CASSLMDSVDTIYF. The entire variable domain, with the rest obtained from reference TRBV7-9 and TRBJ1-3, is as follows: DTGVSQNPRHKITKRGQNVTFRCDPISEHNRLYWYRQTLGQGPEFLTYFQNEAQLEKSRLLSDRFSAERPKGSFSTLEIQRTEQGDSAMYLCASSLMDSVDTIYFGEGSWLTVV.

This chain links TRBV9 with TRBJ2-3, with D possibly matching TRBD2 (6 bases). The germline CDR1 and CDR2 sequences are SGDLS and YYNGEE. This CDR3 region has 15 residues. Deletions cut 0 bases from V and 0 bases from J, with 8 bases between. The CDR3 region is CASSVVRESTDTQYF. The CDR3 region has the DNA TGTGCCAGCAGCGTAGTACGGGAGAGCACAGATACGCAGTATTTT.

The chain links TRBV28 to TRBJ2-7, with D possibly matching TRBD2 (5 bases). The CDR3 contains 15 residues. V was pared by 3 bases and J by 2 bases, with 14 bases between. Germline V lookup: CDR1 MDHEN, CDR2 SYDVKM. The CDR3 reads CASSFSGGYPYEQYF. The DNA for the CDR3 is TGTGCCAGCAGTTTTTCGGGCGGGTATCCCTACGAGCAGTACTTC.

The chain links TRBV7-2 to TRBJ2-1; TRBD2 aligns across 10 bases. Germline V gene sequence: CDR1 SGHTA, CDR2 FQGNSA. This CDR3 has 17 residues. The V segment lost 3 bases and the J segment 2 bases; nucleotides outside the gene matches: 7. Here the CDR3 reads CASSFRPGLAAYNEQFF. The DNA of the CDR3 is TGTGCCAGCAGCTTTCGGCCTGGACTAGCGGCCTACAATGAGCAGTTCTTC.

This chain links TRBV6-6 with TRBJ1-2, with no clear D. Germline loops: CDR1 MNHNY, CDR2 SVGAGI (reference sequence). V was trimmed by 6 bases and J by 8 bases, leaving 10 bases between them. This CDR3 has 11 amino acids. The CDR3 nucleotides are TGTGCCAGCAGGGTCCTGTGGGGCTACACCTTC. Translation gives CASRVLWGYTF.

CDR3 sequence reads: CASSLVGGGDEKLFF. The CDR3 DNA sequence: TGTGCCAGCAGCTTAGTAGGAGGGGGGGATGAAAAACTGTTTTTT. This rearrangement joins TRBV7-2 to TRBJ1-4, with TRBD1 as a possible D gene (6 bases). V lost 1 base, J lost 6 bases, and 12 bases lay in between. CDR1 SGHTA and CDR2 FQGNSA come from the germline V gene. CDR3 length: 15 residues.

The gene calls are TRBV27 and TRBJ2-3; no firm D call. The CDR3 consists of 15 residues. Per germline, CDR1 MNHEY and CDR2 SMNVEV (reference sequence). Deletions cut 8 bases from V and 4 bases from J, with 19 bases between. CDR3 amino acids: CASRIDITLPDTQYF. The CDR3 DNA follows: TGTGCCAGCCGAATCGACATTACATTACCAGATACGCAGTATTTT.

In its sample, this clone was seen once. Here the CDR3 reads CASSFYLAKNIQYF. CDR3 nucleotide sequence: TGTGCCAGCAGCTTTTACCTAGCCAAAAACATTCAGTACTTC. The chain carries TRBV5-6 and TRBJ2-4; unclear D gene. Germline lookup yields CDR1 SGHDT and CDR2 YYEEEE. V lost 2 bases and J lost 0, with 6 bases in between. The CDR3 consists of 14 residues.

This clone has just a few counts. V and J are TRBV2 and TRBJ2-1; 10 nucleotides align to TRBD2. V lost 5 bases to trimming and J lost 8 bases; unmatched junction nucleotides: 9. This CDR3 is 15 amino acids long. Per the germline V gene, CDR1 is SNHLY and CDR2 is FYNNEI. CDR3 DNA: TGTGCCAGCAGTCCCTCGGGACTAGCGACCCATGAGCAGTTCTTC. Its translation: CASSPSGLATHEQFF.

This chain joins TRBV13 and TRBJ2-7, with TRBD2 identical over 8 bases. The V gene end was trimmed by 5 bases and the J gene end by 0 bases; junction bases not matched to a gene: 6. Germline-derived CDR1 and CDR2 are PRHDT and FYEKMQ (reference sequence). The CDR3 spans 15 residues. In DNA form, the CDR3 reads TGTGCCAGCAGCCCCAGACTAGCGCGCTCCTACGAGCAGTACTTC. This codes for CASSPRLARSYEQYF.